This is a list of T cell receptor beta chains from one sample in a study of T-cell memory formation after mild COVID-19. From the 5' RACE reads, TCRdb called clonotypes with MiXCR, one entry per CDR3 protein. The table lists 110,000 or so distinct CDR3 sequences, about 20% of them singletons. Sequenced input: PBMCs or a T cell subset sorted from them (not recorded which). These receptors were taken from a man aged 18 to 35 who had mild COVID-19 (a few samples of this study predate the infection). Cell type and time point are not known. Both conserved end residues are part of each CDR3. D genes are given only for firm matches. Only part of the rows carry a size: once, few, many, or a class if the clone is expanded.

CDR3: CASSSGTSGSDTQYF
DNA: TGTGCCAGCAGCTCCGGGACTAGCGGGTCAGATACGCAGTATTTT
D: TRBD2
J: TRBJ2-3
size: NA
length: 15
V: TRBV28

CDR3: CSVPGRADTQYF
DNA: TGCAGCGTCCCAGGGAGGGCAGATACGCAGTATTTT
D: TRBD2
J: TRBJ2-3
size: NA
length: 12
V: TRBV29-1

CDR3: CASSSDLVLQDF
DNA: TGTGCCAGCAGCTCTGACCTGGTCCTTCAGGACTTC
D: NA
J: TRBJ2-1
size: few
length: 12
V: TRBV7-9

CDR3: CATRSGEQFF
DNA: TGTGCCACCCGCAGCGGTGAGCAGTTCTTC
D: NA
J: TRBJ2-1
size: many
length: 10
V: TRBV10-3

CDR3: CASSQGTGIYEQYF
DNA: TGCGCCAGCAGCCAAGGAACAGGGATCTACGAGCAGTACTTC
D: NA
J: TRBJ2-7
size: few
length: 14
V: TRBV4-1

CDR3: CASSFFRVNTEAFF
DNA: TGTGCCAGCAGCTTTTTCAGGGTGAACACTGAAGCTTTCTTT
D: NA
J: TRBJ1-1
size: NA
length: 14
V: TRBV7-2

CDR3: CASSQGTGVTDTQYF
DNA: TGCGCCAGCAGCCAAGGGACAGGGGTGACAGATACGCAGTATTTT
D: TRBD1
J: TRBJ2-3
size: NA
length: 15
V: TRBV4-3

CDR3: CASSYGLAGAETQYF
DNA: TGTGCCAGCAGTTACGGACTAGCGGGGGCAGAGACCCAGTACTTC
D: TRBD2
J: TRBJ2-5
size: once
length: 15
V: TRBV6-2/TRBV6-3

CDR3: CASSIQTDLNTEAFF
DNA: TGTGCCAGCAGCATTCAGACCGACTTGAACACTGAAGCTTTCTTT
D: NA
J: TRBJ1-1
size: few
length: 15
V: TRBV4-2

CDR3: CASSSTGGFNYGYTF
DNA: TGTGCCAGCAGCTCGACAGGGGGCTTTAACTATGGCTACACCTTC
D: TRBD1
J: TRBJ1-2
size: NA
length: 15
V: TRBV7-9

CDR3: CASSQVGRQRGEQYF
DNA: TGCGCCAGCAGCCAAGTGGGGAGGCAAAGGGGGGAGCAGTACTTC
D: NA
J: TRBJ2-7
size: NA
length: 15
V: TRBV4-3

CDR3: CASGIAGGFTDTQYF
DNA: TGTGCCAGCGGGATAGCGGGGGGGTTCACAGATACGCAGTATTTT
D: TRBD2
J: TRBJ2-3
size: NA
length: 15
V: TRBV7-3

CDR3: CASSPDRFNQPQHF
DNA: TGTGCCAGCAGCCCGGACAGATTTAATCAGCCCCAGCATTTT
D: NA
J: TRBJ1-5
size: few
length: 14
V: TRBV7-9

CDR3: CASSLGQGSGYEQYF
DNA: TGTGCCAGCAGCTTAGGACAGGGGAGCGGCTACGAGCAGTACTTC
D: TRBD1
J: TRBJ2-7
size: few
length: 15
V: TRBV7-9

CDR3: CASSFENTEAFF
DNA: TGTGCCAGCAGCTTCGAGAACACTGAAGCTTTCTTT
D: NA
J: TRBJ1-1
size: NA
length: 12
V: TRBV7-9

CDR3: CASSGTGNNEQFF
DNA: TGTGCCAGCAGCGGGACAGGGAACAATGAGCAGTTCTTC
D: TRBD1
J: TRBJ2-1
size: NA
length: 13
V: TRBV7-9

CDR3: CASILWRGGWNEQFF
DNA: TGTGCCAGCATTTTGTGGCGGGGGGGCTGGAATGAGCAGTTCTTC
D: TRBD2
J: TRBJ2-1
size: many
length: 15
V: TRBV7-8

CDR3: CASRLTDTQYF
DNA: TGTGCCAGCAGGCTCACAGATACGCAGTATTTT
D: NA
J: TRBJ2-3
size: few
length: 11
V: TRBV7-8

CDR3: CASSVTSGGLNEQFF
DNA: TGTGCCAGCAGCGTCACTAGCGGGGGGCTTAATGAGCAGTTCTTC
D: TRBD2
J: TRBJ2-1
size: few
length: 15
V: TRBV9

CDR3: CASSRGRGEDEQFF
DNA: TGCGCCAGCAGCCGGGGCAGAGGAGAGGATGAGCAGTTCTTC
D: NA
J: TRBJ2-1
size: few
length: 14
V: TRBV4-1

CDR3: CATSDPDRSPYNEQFF
DNA: TGTGCCACCAGTGACCCGGACAGGTCTCCCTACAATGAGCAGTTCTTC
D: TRBD1
J: TRBJ2-1
size: few
length: 16
V: TRBV24-1

CDR3: CASSSGTGIQETQYF
DNA: TGTGCCAGCAGCTCCGGGACAGGGATACAAGAGACCCAGTACTTC
D: TRBD1
J: TRBJ2-5
size: few
length: 15
V: TRBV12-3/TRBV12-4

CDR3: CASKAAGDTQYF
DNA: TGTGCCAGCAAAGCGGCCGGAGATACGCAGTATTTT
D: NA
J: TRBJ2-3
size: few
length: 12
V: TRBV28

CDR3: CSAPIGGYTF
DNA: TGCAGTGCCCCCATTGGAGGCTACACCTTC
D: NA
J: TRBJ1-2
size: NA
length: 10
V: TRBV20-1

CDR3: CASSFLRLAGGTDTQYF
DNA: TGTGCCAGCAGCTTCCTCCGACTAGCGGGGGGTACAGATACGCAGTATTTT
D: TRBD2
J: TRBJ2-3
size: many
length: 17
V: TRBV7-2

CDR3: CASSQEGWHEQFF
DNA: TGTGCCAGCTCACAGGAGGGCTGGCATGAGCAGTTCTTC
D: NA
J: TRBJ2-1
size: NA
length: 13
V: TRBV18

CDR3: CATSGRWKSTDTQYF
DNA: TGTGCCACCAGCGGACGGTGGAAAAGCACAGATACGCAGTATTTT
D: NA
J: TRBJ2-3
size: few
length: 15
V: TRBV15

CDR3: CASSQVWTGGNEQFF
DNA: TGCGCCAGCAGCCAAGTATGGACAGGGGGGAATGAGCAGTTCTTC
D: TRBD1
J: TRBJ2-1
size: few
length: 15
V: TRBV4-3

CDR3: CASSSTSSYNSPLHF
DNA: TGTGCCAGCAGTTCGACGAGCTCCTATAATTCACCCCTCCACTTT
D: NA
J: TRBJ1-6
size: few
length: 15
V: TRBV6-6

CDR3: CASSSPGTSYEQYF
DNA: TGTGCCAGCAGCTCGCCGGGGACTTCCTACGAGCAGTACTTC
D: NA
J: TRBJ2-7
size: few
length: 14
V: TRBV7-9

CDR3: CATSETTSGGSRTDTQYF
DNA: TGTGCCACCAGTGAAACGACTAGCGGGGGATCCCGCACAGATACGCAGTATTTT
D: TRBD2
J: TRBJ2-3
size: many
length: 18
V: TRBV24-1

CDR3: CASSKTSGGQETQYF
DNA: TGTGCCAGCAGCAAAACTAGCGGGGGACAAGAGACCCAGTACTTC
D: TRBD2
J: TRBJ2-5
size: NA
length: 15
V: TRBV7-7

CDR3: CASSAPNLAGIAYEQYF
DNA: TGTGCCAGCAGTGCTCCCAATCTAGCGGGCATTGCCTACGAGCAGTACTTC
D: TRBD2
J: TRBJ2-7
size: few
length: 17
V: TRBV2

CDR3: CASSQGGTMPPQETQYF
DNA: TGCGCCAGCAGCCAAGGTGGGACTATGCCCCCTCAAGAGACCCAGTACTTC
D: TRBD2
J: TRBJ2-5
size: few
length: 17
V: TRBV4-1

CDR3: CSVEGGRRQSTDTQYF
DNA: TGCAGCGTTGAAGGAGGACGGCGGCAGTCCACAGATACGCAGTATTTT
D: NA
J: TRBJ2-3
size: NA
length: 16
V: TRBV29-1

CDR3: CSARDRNTEAFF
DNA: TGCAGTGCCCGGGATAGGAACACTGAAGCTTTCTTT
D: NA
J: TRBJ1-1
size: NA
length: 12
V: TRBV20-1

CDR3: CATSDPRTGGLEQFF
DNA: TGTGCCACCAGTGACCCTAGGACAGGGGGTCTTGAGCAGTTCTTC
D: TRBD1
J: TRBJ2-1
size: many
length: 15
V: TRBV24-1

CDR3: CASSAQPDSYNEQFF
DNA: TGTGCCAGCAGCGCCCAACCAGACTCCTACAATGAGCAGTTCTTC
D: NA
J: TRBJ2-1
size: NA
length: 15
V: TRBV7-8

CDR3: CASSLFRQPQHF
DNA: TGTGCCAGCAGTTTATTTAGGCAGCCCCAGCATTTT
D: NA
J: TRBJ1-5
size: NA
length: 12
V: TRBV12-3/TRBV12-4

CDR3: CASSRWTGGYNEQYF
DNA: TGTGCCAGCAGCCGCTGGACAGGGGGCTACAACGAGCAGTACTTC
D: TRBD1
J: TRBJ2-7
size: NA
length: 15
V: TRBV25-1

CDR3: CASSYPGQGIEQYF
DNA: TGTGCCAGCAGTTATCCGGGACAAGGTATCGAGCAGTACTTC
D: NA
J: TRBJ2-7
size: few
length: 14
V: TRBV6-2/TRBV6-3

CDR3: CASSEIWGDREQFF
DNA: TGTGCCAGCAGTGAAATCTGGGGGGATCGTGAGCAGTTCTTC
D: NA
J: TRBJ2-1
size: few
length: 14
V: TRBV6-1

CDR3: CATKTGTGGELFF
DNA: TGTGCCACCAAGACAGGGACCGGTGGGGAGCTGTTTTTT
D: TRBD1
J: TRBJ2-2
size: NA
length: 13
V: TRBV15

CDR3: CASSPGARPGELFF
DNA: TGTGCTAGCAGTCCCGGGGCTAGACCCGGGGAGCTGTTTTTT
D: NA
J: TRBJ2-2
size: few
length: 14
V: TRBV7-7

CDR3: CASVRTGRDEQFF
DNA: TGTGCCAGCGTCCGGACCGGCAGGGATGAGCAGTTCTTC
D: NA
J: TRBJ2-1
size: few
length: 13
V: TRBV9

CDR3: CASSLVPPINQPQHF
DNA: TGTGCCAGCAGTTTAGTACCCCCCATCAATCAGCCCCAGCATTTT
D: NA
J: TRBJ1-5
size: few
length: 15
V: TRBV12-3/TRBV12-4

CDR3: CASSQGRRTSTDTQYF
DNA: TGTGCCAGCAGCCAGGGACGGAGAACTAGCACAGATACGCAGTATTTT
D: NA
J: TRBJ2-3
size: few
length: 16
V: TRBV5-5

CDR3: CASSLPIGPKGHTEAFF
DNA: TGTGCCAGCAGTTTGCCCATTGGACCCAAGGGACACACTGAAGCTTTCTTT
D: NA
J: TRBJ1-1
size: NA
length: 17
V: TRBV12-3/TRBV12-4

CDR3: CASSPTGLAGGDNEQFF
DNA: TGTGCCAGCAGCCCTACGGGACTAGCGGGGGGGGATAATGAGCAGTTCTTC
D: TRBD2
J: TRBJ2-1
size: NA
length: 17
V: TRBV13

CDR3: CASRGRFSYNEQFF
DNA: TGTGCCAGCAGGGGACGGTTCTCCTACAATGAGCAGTTCTTC
D: NA
J: TRBJ2-1
size: NA
length: 14
V: TRBV7-9

CDR3: CASSISEPSSYNEQFF
DNA: TGTGCCAGTAGTATTTCGGAGCCTAGCTCCTACAATGAGCAGTTCTTC
D: NA
J: TRBJ2-1
size: few
length: 16
V: TRBV19

CDR3: CASSYSRLAGNNEQFF
DNA: TGTGCCAGCAGTTACTCGAGACTAGCGGGGAACAATGAGCAGTTCTTC
D: TRBD2
J: TRBJ2-1
size: once
length: 16
V: TRBV6-2/TRBV6-3

CDR3: CASSLVAGGETQYF
DNA: TGTGCCAGCAGTTTAGTAGCGGGGGGGGAGACCCAGTACTTC
D: TRBD2
J: TRBJ2-5
size: few
length: 14
V: TRBV27

CDR3: CASSRTGQGYTEAFF
DNA: TGTGCCAGCAGCCGAACGGGACAGGGCTACACTGAAGCTTTCTTT
D: TRBD1
J: TRBJ1-1
size: NA
length: 15
V: TRBV5-6

CDR3: CASSPLAGLQETQYF
DNA: TGTGCCAGCAGCCCCCTAGCGGGACTTCAAGAGACCCAGTACTTC
D: TRBD2
J: TRBJ2-5
size: NA
length: 15
V: TRBV7-9

CDR3: CASSLGSAEAFF
DNA: TGTGCCAGCAGCTTGGGAAGCGCTGAAGCTTTCTTT
D: NA
J: TRBJ1-1
size: few
length: 12
V: TRBV12-3/TRBV12-4

CDR3: CASSGTLPGDTQYF
DNA: TGTGCCAGCAGCGGGACTCTCCCCGGAGATACGCAGTATTTT
D: NA
J: TRBJ2-3
size: NA
length: 14
V: TRBV9

CDR3: CASSSQTEQFF
DNA: TGTGCCAGCAGCTCACAAACAGAGCAGTTCTTC
D: NA
J: TRBJ2-1
size: few
length: 11
V: TRBV7-9

CDR3: CASLGGPNYGYTF
DNA: TGTGCCAGCTTGGGCGGACCTAACTATGGCTACACCTTC
D: NA
J: TRBJ1-2
size: NA
length: 13
V: TRBV7-2

CDR3: CASSPPPPGTNVLTF
DNA: TGTGCCAGCAGCCCTCCCCCCCCAGGAACCAACGTCCTGACTTTC
D: NA
J: TRBJ2-6
size: few
length: 15
V: TRBV7-9